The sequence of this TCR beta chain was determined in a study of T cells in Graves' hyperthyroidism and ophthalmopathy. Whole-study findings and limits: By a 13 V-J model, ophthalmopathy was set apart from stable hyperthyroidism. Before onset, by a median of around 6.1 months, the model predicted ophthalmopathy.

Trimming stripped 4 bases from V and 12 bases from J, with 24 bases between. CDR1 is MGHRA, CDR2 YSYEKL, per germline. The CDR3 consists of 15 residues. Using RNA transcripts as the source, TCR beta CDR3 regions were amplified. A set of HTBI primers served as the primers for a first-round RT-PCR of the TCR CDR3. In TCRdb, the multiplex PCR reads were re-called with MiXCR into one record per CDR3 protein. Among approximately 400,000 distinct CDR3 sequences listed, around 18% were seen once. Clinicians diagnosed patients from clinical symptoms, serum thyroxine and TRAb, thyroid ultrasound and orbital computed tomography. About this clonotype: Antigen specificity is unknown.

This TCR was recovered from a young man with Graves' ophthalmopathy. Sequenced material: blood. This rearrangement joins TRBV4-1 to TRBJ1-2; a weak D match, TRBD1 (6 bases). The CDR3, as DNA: TGCGCCAGCAGCCCAGAGGTTACAGGGCTCTGGGGCCACACCTTC. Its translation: CASSPEVTGLWGHTF.